What follows are 10 T cell receptor beta chains derived from one specimen sequenced in a study of blood T cell repertoires in COVID-19. Assay: immunoSEQ multiplex PCR; the TCRdb copy retains only in-frame clones and omits some. The sample lists about 250,000 clones, 85% to 90% occurring once. Source material: PBMCs or T cells enriched from blood (not recorded which). The receptors here all came from a woman aged 45-65 years who had recovered from COVID-19.

The V and J genes are TRBV18 and TRBJ1-2; a weak D match, TRBD1 (5 bases). The CDR3 consists of 13 residues. V was cut by 3 bases and J by 8 bases, with 13 bases left in between. The germline gives CDR1 KGHSH, CDR2 LQKENI. This CDR3 reads CASSPDSIVGYTF. DNA for the CDR3: TGTGCCAGCTCACCTGACAGCATTGTCGGCTACACCTTC.

The CDR3 spells CASSQTSRKGGTQYF. The CDR3 DNA sequence: TGTGCCAGCAGCCAAACAAGCAGGAAAGGGGGTACGCAGTATTTT. This chain joins TRBV3-1 (or the pseudogene TRBV3-2) and TRBJ2-3, with D tentatively TRBD1 (6 bases). The length of the CDR3 is 15 residues. Germline CDR1 LGHDT, CDR2 YNNKEL (reference sequence). Trimming took off 2 bases at V and 8 bases at J, with 17 bases between the two ends.

The chain is built from TRBV2 and TRBJ2-7; 7 bases are a match to TRBD1. The germline V gene encodes CDR1 SNHLY and CDR2 FYNNEI. This CDR3 spans 13 amino acids. The J segment lost 2 bases and the V segment lost 5 bases, leaving 3 bases of the junction unmatched. The CDR3 DNA is TGTGCCAGCAGTACGGGACAGCCCTACGAGCAGTACTTC. Translation gives CASSTGQPYEQYF. The complete variable domain, with remaining parts taken from reference TRBV2 and TRBJ2-7, reads EPEVTQTPSHQVTQMGQEVILRCVPISNHLYFYWYRQILGQKVEFLVSFYNNEISEKSEIFDDQFSVERPDGSNFTLKIRSTKLEDSAMYFCASSTGQPYEQYFGPGTRLTVT.

J is TRBJ1-1 and V is TRBV12-3 or TRBV12-4, with D perhaps matching TRBD1 (6 bases). This CDR3 comprises 13 residues. V was pared by 6 bases and J by 5 bases, with 13 bases between. The CDR3 nucleotides are TGTGCCAGCAGCCATCGGACAGCTACTGAAGCTTTCTTT. Translated, it gives CASSHRTATEAFF.

The rearrangement links TRBV10-1 to TRBJ2-2; D possibly corresponds to TRBD2 (5 bases). This CDR3 is 14 amino acids long. Deletions cut 7 bases from V and 4 bases from J, with 13 bases between. Germline V gene data show CDR1 as WNHNN and CDR2 as SYGVQD (reference sequence). The CDR3 DNA follows: TGCGCCAGCATTGGAGGAGGTCCCACCGGGGAGCTGTTTTTT. This sequence encodes CASIGGGPTGELFF.

The chain uses TRBV30 and TRBJ1-3, with D uncertain. Trimming shortened V by 0 bases and J by 3 bases, and 9 bases separated the two germline ends. This CDR3 region has 14 residues. The V gene's germline CDR1 is GTSNPN and CDR2 SVGIG (reference sequence). The CDR3 here is CAWSVQTLGNTIYF. The DNA for the CDR3 is TGTGCCTGGAGTGTACAGACCCTTGGAAACACCATATATTTT.

The chain joins TRBV9 to TRBJ2-1; 11 bases fit TRBD2. The V segment lost 2 bases and the J segment 4 bases; nucleotides outside the gene matches: 5. Germline V CDR1 and CDR2: SGDLS, YYNGEE. There are 16 residues in the CDR3. The CDR3 region is CASSVSGRAGYNEQFF. DNA of the CDR3: TGTGCCAGCAGCGTTAGCGGGAGGGCCGGGTACAATGAGCAGTTCTTC. The full variable domain, with the rest looked up from reference TRBV9 and TRBJ2-1, is DSGVTQTPKHLITATGQRVTLRCSPRSGDLSVYWYQQSLDQGLQFLIQYYNGEERAKGNILERFSAQQFPDLHSELNLSSLELGDSALYFCASSVSGRAGYNEQFFGPGTRLTVL.

The gene calls are TRBV7-6 and TRBJ1-1; possibly TRBD1 for D (5 bases). V was trimmed by 4 bases and J by 1 base, leaving 16 bases between them. The CDR3 totals 16 residues. The germline V gene has CDR1 SGHVS and CDR2 FNYEAQ. In DNA, the CDR3 is TGTGCCAGCAGCTCGTCCCCAGCAGGGTGGAACACTGAAGCTTTCTTT. It yields the protein CASSSSPAGWNTEAFF.

A single count supports this clone. The chain employs TRBV4-1 and TRBJ1-3; D uncertain. The CDR3 has 16 residues. Trimming removed 3 bases at V and 4 bases at J, with 16 bases between. Germline CDR1 and CDR2: MGHRA and YSYEKL. The CDR3 is CASSHPGREGGNTIYF. Written as DNA, the CDR3 is TGCGCCAGCAGCCACCCCGGTAGGGAGGGAGGAAACACCATATATTTT.

The chain links TRBV7-9 to TRBJ1-6; 8 bases agree with TRBD1. The J segment lost 4 bases and the V segment lost 3 bases, leaving 2 bases of the junction unmatched. The CDR3 is made up of 15 amino acids. Germline CDR1 and CDR2: SEHNR and FQNEAQ (reference sequence). The CDR3 protein is CASSLGTGYNSPLHF. The CDR3 DNA reads TGTGCCAGCAGCTTGGGGACAGGTTATAATTCACCCCTCCACTTT.